The rows below give T cell receptor beta chains drawn from one sample of a study of blood T cells in healthy people across ages. One entry per CDR3 protein, called by TCRdb with MiXCR from the 5' RACE reads. Of 700,000 or so distinct CDR3 sequences in the sample, about 20% were seen once. Input material: blood. The receptors come from a man in his 70s in good health. Both conserved end residues are part of each CDR3. Fields, in order: J gene, clone size, V gene, D gene, CDR3 protein, CDR3 DNA. A D gene is named only where the DNA matches it firmly. Size is omitted from some rows. Given values are once, few, many or a class for expanded clones.

>TRBJ1-2|few|TRBV7-8|.
CASSPLRGHGYTF
TGTGCCAGCAGCCCCCTTAGAGGGCATGGCTACACCTTC
>TRBJ1-4|.|TRBV14|TRBD1
CASSQDRGGPNEKLFF
TGTGCCAGCAGCCAAGATCGAGGGGGCCCAAATGAAAAACTGTTTTTT
>TRBJ2-2|few|TRBV20-1|TRBD2
CSARDDGLADTGELFF
TGCAGTGCTAGAGATGACGGCCTAGCGGACACCGGGGAGCTGTTTTTT
>TRBJ2-3|few|TRBV29-1|.
CSVVWGFLRSTDTQYF
TGCAGCGTTGTATGGGGGTTCCTTCGGAGCACAGATACGCAGTATTTT
>TRBJ2-3|.|TRBV10-3|.
CAISDRDTQYF
TGTGCCATCAGCGACCGGGATACGCAGTATTTT
>TRBJ2-3|.|TRBV2|.
CASSEAAPLTDTQYF
TGTGCCAGCAGTGAAGCTGCACCACTCACAGATACGCAGTATTTT
>TRBJ2-4|.|TRBV7-2|.
CASSSRDRGNIQYF
TGTGCCAGCAGCTCCCGGGATCGGGGAAACATTCAGTACTTC
>TRBJ1-1|.|TRBV11-2|.
CASSLVPPFVAEAFF
TGTGCCAGCAGCTTAGTGCCCCCCTTTGTCGCTGAAGCTTTCTTT
>TRBJ2-7|few|TRBV19|TRBD1
CASTDRSSYEQYF
TGTGCCAGTACGGACAGGAGCTCCTACGAGCAGTACTTC
>TRBJ2-1|.|TRBV12-3/TRBV12-4|.
CASNPVGQGYNEQFF
TGTGCCAGCAATCCCGTCGGGCAGGGATACAATGAGCAGTTCTTC
>TRBJ2-7|few|TRBV24-1|.
CATSDYSSYEQYF
TGTGCCACCAGTGATTACAGTTCCTACGAGCAGTACTTC
>TRBJ2-1|.|TRBV7-2|TRBD2
CASSSSFLAGDYYNEQFF
TGTGCCAGCAGCTCTAGTTTCCTAGCGGGAGATTACTACAATGAGCAGTTCTTC
>TRBJ1-2|.|TRBV14|.
CASSAHTLIGYTF
TGTGCCAGCAGCGCCCATACGTTAATTGGCTACACCTTC
>TRBJ2-7|once|TRBV5-1|.
CASSFQVGSYYEQYF
TGCGCCAGCAGCTTCCAAGTGGGCAGCTACTACGAGCAGTACTTC
>TRBJ2-1|.|TRBV6-2/TRBV6-3|TRBD2
CASSATSSGGGNEQFF
TGTGCCAGCAGCGCCACCTCTAGCGGGGGAGGGAATGAGCAGTTCTTC
>TRBJ2-6|.|TRBV7-2|TRBD2
CASSLTSGSLGGANVLTF
TGTGCCAGCAGCTTAACTAGCGGGAGTTTAGGTGGGGCCAACGTCCTGACTTTC
>TRBJ2-4|few|TRBV12-3/TRBV12-4|.
CASSLAWGDIQYF
TGTGCCAGCAGTTTAGCGTGGGGAGACATTCAGTACTTC
>TRBJ2-4|.|TRBV20-1|.
CSASPGTPRNIQYF
TGCAGTGCAAGTCCCGGGACCCCTAGAAACATTCAGTACTTC
>TRBJ2-5|.|TRBV12-3/TRBV12-4|.
CASSPGPGWRETQYF
TGTGCCAGCAGTCCTGGGCCGGGCTGGCGAGAGACCCAGTACTTC
>TRBJ1-4|.|TRBV20-1|.
CSARGGNNEKLFF
TGCAGTGCTAGAGGGGGCAATAATGAAAAACTGTTTTTT
>TRBJ1-1|.|TRBV28|.
CASSRGRIRNTEAFF
TGTGCCAGCAGTCGCGGACGGATTCGGAACACTGAAGCTTTCTTT
>TRBJ2-3|few|TRBV7-2|.
CASSIGRGSDTQYF
TGTGCCAGCAGCATCGGCCGCGGGTCAGATACGCAGTATTTT
>TRBJ2-3|few|TRBV29-1|.
CSVEDAAGATDTQYF
TGCAGCGTTGAAGATGCGGCAGGGGCTACAGATACGCAGTATTTT
>TRBJ1-1|.|TRBV2|.
CASSGEAGERNTEAFF
TGTGCCAGCAGTGGTGAGGCAGGAGAACGGAACACTGAAGCTTTCTTT
>TRBJ1-5|.|TRBV12-5|.
CASGSANQGNGPQHF
TGTGCTAGTGGTTCTGCAAACCAGGGGAACGGGCCCCAGCATTTT
>TRBJ2-3|.|TRBV12-3/TRBV12-4|TRBD2
CASSGSGSTDMQYF
TGTGCCAGCAGTGGCAGCGGGAGCACAGATATGCAGTATTTT
>TRBJ1-2|few|TRBV20-1|.
CSASLHSSYGYTF
TGCAGTGCTAGTCTTCACAGCTCCTATGGCTACACCTTC
>TRBJ2-4|.|TRBV11-1|.
CASSIDVRDIQYF
TGTGCCAGCAGCATAGACGTGAGGGACATTCAGTACTTC
>TRBJ2-7|.|TRBV10-3|.
CAISEGFHEQYF
TGTGCCATCAGTGAGGGTTTTCACGAGCAGTACTTC
>TRBJ2-3|.|TRBV6-5|TRBD2
CASSFSRTSGTDTQYF
TGTGCCAGCAGTTTCTCCCGGACTAGCGGCACAGATACGCAGTATTTT
>TRBJ1-1|.|TRBV6-6|TRBD1
CASRLGQGGNTEAFF
TGTGCCAGCAGACTAGGACAGGGGGGAAACACTGAAGCTTTCTTT
>TRBJ2-1|few|TRBV7-8|.
CASSSSRSPYNEQFF
TGTGCCAGCAGCTCCTCTAGGTCCCCCTACAATGAGCAGTTCTTC
>TRBJ2-1|.|TRBV10-1|.
CARPPGRGSYNEQFF
TGCGCCAGGCCCCCGGGGCGGGGCTCCTACAATGAGCAGTTCTTC
>TRBJ2-4|.|TRBV5-1|.
CASRATQGVGIQYF
TGCGCCAGCAGAGCGACCCAGGGAGTTGGCATTCAGTACTTC
>TRBJ1-4|few|TRBV4-2|.
CASSGRLNEKLFF
TGTGCCAGCAGCGGGCGACTAAATGAAAAACTGTTTTTT
>TRBJ2-1|.|TRBV20-1|.
CSARWSAEQFF
TGCAGTGCTAGATGGTCCGCCGAGCAGTTCTTC
>TRBJ2-1|.|TRBV29-1|.
CSIVGGLYEQFF
TGCAGCATCGTGGGGGGTTTGTATGAGCAGTTCTTC
>TRBJ2-4|few|TRBV3-1|.
CASSQAGLWGNIQYF
TGTGCCAGCAGCCAAGCCGGCCTATGGGGAAACATTCAGTACTTC
>TRBJ1-1|few|TRBV20-1|.
CSAGEAEAFF
TGCAGTGCCGGGGAGGCTGAAGCTTTCTTT
>TRBJ2-3|.|TRBV3-1|TRBD2
CASSHRTSPNTQYF
TGTGCCAGCAGCCACCGGACTAGCCCGAATACGCAGTATTTT
>TRBJ2-4|many|TRBV6-5|TRBD1
CASSSTGAAKNIQYF
TGTGCCAGCAGTTCGACAGGGGCCGCCAAAAACATTCAGTACTTC